Reported below is one T cell receptor (beta chain). What it binds is not known. The sample comes from a study of molecular identifiers for immune sequencing clone quantification. Study observations and caveats: Clonotypes surpassing 20 RNA copies contained over 98% of effector molecules, versus under 1% in naive cells.

The sorting of naive CD8 T cells used the CD8+CD4-CCR7+CD45RA+ phenotype. The CDR3 loop spans 13 amino acids. In germline, CDR1 is SNHLY, CDR2 FYNNEI. V lost 9 bases, J lost 1 base, and 12 bases lay in between. From the PCR reads, TCRdb called clonotypes with MiXCR, one entry per CDR3 protein. The sample includes around 460,000 distinct CDR3 sequences, around 21% of them seen just once. The source is a human donor in good health. Some libraries in this study had Jurkat cell RNA spiked in. This sequence joins TRBV2 and TRBJ1-1; D gene ambiguous. The sample consisted of naive CD8+ T cells from blood, with Jurkat cell RNA spiked in. Subset of the sample: FACS-sorted CD8+CD4-CCR7+CD45RA+ naive T cells. In DNA form, the CDR3 reads TGTGCCAGGGACCGGGCCCCGAACACTGAAGCTTTCTTT. Translating it yields CARDRAPNTEAFF.